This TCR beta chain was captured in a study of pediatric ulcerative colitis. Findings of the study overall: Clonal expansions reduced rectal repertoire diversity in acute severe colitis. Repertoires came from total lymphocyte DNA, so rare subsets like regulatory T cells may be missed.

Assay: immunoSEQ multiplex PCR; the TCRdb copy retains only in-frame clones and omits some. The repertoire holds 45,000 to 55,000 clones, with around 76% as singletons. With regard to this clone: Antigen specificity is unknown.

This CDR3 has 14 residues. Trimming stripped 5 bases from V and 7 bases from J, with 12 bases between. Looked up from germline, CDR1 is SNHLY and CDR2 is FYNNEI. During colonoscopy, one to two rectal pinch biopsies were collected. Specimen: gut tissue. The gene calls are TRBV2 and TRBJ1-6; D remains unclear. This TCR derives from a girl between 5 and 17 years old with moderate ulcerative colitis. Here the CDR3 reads CASSMRVENSPLHF. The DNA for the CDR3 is TGTGCCAGCAGTATGAGGGTTGAGAATTCACCCCTCCACTTT.